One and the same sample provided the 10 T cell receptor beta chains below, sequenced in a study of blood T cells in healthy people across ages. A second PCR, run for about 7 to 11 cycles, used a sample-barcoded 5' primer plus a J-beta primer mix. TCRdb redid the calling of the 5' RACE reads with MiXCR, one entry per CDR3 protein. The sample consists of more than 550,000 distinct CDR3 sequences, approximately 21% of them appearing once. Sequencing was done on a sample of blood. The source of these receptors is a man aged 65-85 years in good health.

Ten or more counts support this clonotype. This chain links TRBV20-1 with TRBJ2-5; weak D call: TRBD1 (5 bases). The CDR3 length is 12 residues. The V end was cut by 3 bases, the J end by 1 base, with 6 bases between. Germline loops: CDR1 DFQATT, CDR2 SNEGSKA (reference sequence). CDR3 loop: CSASQGQETQYF. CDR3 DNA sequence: TGCAGTGCTAGCCAGGGCCAAGAGACCCAGTACTTC.

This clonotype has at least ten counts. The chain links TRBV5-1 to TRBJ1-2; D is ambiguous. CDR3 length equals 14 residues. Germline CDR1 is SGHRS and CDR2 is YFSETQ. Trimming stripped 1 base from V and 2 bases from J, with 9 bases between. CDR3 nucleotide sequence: TGCGCCAGCAGCTTGTTAGACGGAAACTATGGCTACACCTTC. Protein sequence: CASSLLDGNYGYTF.

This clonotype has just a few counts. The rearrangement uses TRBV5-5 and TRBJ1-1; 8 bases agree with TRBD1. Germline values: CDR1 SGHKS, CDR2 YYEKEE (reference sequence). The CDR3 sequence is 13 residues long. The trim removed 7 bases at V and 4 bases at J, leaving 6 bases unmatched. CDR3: CASGSTGGTEAFF. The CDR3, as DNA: TGTGCCAGCGGAAGTACAGGGGGCACTGAAGCTTTCTTT.

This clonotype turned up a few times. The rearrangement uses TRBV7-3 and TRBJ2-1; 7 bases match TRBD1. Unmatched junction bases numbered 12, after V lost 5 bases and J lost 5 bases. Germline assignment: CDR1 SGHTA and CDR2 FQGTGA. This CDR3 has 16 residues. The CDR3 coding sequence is TGTGCCAGCAGCCCATTATCTGGCCAGGGGGACAATGAGCAGTTCTTC. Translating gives CASSPLSGQGDNEQFF.

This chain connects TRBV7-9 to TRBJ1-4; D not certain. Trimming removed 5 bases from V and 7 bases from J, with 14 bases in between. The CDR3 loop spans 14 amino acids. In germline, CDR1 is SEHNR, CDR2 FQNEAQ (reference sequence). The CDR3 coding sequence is TGTGCCAGCAGCCTAGTGGGGATAGGTGAAAAACTGTTTTTT. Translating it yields CASSLVGIGEKLFF.

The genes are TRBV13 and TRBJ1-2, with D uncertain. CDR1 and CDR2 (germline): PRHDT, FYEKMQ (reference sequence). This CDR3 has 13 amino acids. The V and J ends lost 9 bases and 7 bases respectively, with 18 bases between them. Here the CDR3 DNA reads TGTGCCAGATACCCCAGGTTTAGCGGTGGCTACACCTTC. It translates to CARYPRFSGGYTF.

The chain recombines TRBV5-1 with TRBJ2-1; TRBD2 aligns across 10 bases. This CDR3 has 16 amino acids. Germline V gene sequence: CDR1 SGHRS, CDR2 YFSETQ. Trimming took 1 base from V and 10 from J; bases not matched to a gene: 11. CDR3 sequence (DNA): TGCGCCAGCAGCTTGCGGGCTAGCGGGGGCCTCGGGGAGCAGTTCTTC. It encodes CASSLRASGGLGEQFF.

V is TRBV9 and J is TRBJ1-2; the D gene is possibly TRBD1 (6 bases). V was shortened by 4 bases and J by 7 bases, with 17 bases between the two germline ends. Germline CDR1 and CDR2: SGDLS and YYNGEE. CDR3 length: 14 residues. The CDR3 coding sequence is TGTGCCAGCAGCCTAAACACAGGGAGTAGTGGCTACACCTTC. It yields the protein CASSLNTGSSGYTF.

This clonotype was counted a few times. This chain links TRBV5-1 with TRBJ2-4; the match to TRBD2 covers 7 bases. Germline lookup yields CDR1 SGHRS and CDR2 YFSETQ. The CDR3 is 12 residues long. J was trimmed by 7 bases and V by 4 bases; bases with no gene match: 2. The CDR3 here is CASSGGGNIQYF. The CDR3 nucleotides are TGCGCCAGCAGCGGGGGGGGTAACATTCAGTACTTC.

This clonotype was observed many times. For the CDR3, the DNA is TGTGCCAGCAGTTTATACGGAACAGGCCTAGGTAACATTCAGTACTTC. Its protein is CASSLYGTGLGNIQYF. J is TRBJ2-4 and V is TRBV28; tentative D call: TRBD1 (5 bases). The ends were cut back, 1 base at V and 7 bases at J, with 17 bases in the middle. The CDR3 contains 16 residues. The germline gives CDR1 MDHEN, CDR2 SYDVKM. The whole variable domain, remainder taken from reference TRBV28 and TRBJ2-4, is DVKVTQSSRYLVKRTGEKVFLECVQDMDHENMFWYRQDPGLGLRLIYFSYDVKMKEKGDIPEGYSVSREKKERFSLILESASTNQTSMYLCASSLYGTGLGNIQYFGAGTRLSVL.